This is a list of T cell receptor beta chains from one sample in a study of lymphopenia after photon versus proton radiotherapy. Clones were sequenced by immunoSEQ multiplex PCR, and TCRdb holds only the in-frame ones, with some missing. The table lists tens of thousands of clones, 92% of them singletons. The starting material was peripheral blood, obtained from a patient treated with photon-based radiotherapy. Receptor source: a man in his 60s with cholangiocarcinoma. Both conserved end residues are part of each CDR3. Each record gives: CDR3 length, clone size, D gene, V gene, J gene, CDR3 protein, CDR3 DNA. D genes are given only for firm matches. Rows give clone size only sometimes, using once, few, many, or a class for an expanded clone.

17	-	TRBD1	TRBV4-2	TRBJ2-2	CASTQTGGDMNTGELFF	TGTGCCAGCACCCAAACAGGGGGAGATATGAACACCGGGGAGCTGTTTTTT
13	-	TRBD1	TRBV2	TRBJ2-5	CASSRDSQETQYF	TGTGCCAGCAGTCGGGACAGTCAAGAGACCCAGTACTTC
14	once	-	TRBV28	TRBJ2-3	CASSLLDGTDTQYF	TGTGCCAGCAGTTTATTAGACGGCACAGATACGCAGTATTTT
18	-	TRBD2	TRBV7-3	TRBJ2-1	CASSSTGTSGRDNNEQFF	TGTGCCAGCAGCTCGACCGGGACTAGCGGGAGGGACAACAATGAGCAGTTCTTC
13	-	-	TRBV9	TRBJ2-5	CASSVESQETQYF	TGTGCCAGCAGCGTAGAGTCCCAAGAGACCCAGTACTTC
16	-	TRBD2	TRBV5-1	TRBJ2-3	CASSYGTSGSSDTQYF	TGCGCCAGCAGCTACGGGACTAGCGGGAGTTCAGATACGCAGTATTTT
14	-	-	TRBV6-1	TRBJ1-1	CASSATTLNTEAFF	TGTGCCAGCAGCGCAACTACACTGAACACTGAAGCTTTCTTT
13	-	-	TRBV5-1	TRBJ2-3	CASSLRPQDTQYF	TGCGCCAGCAGCTTGCGACCGCAAGATACGCAGTATTTT
16	-	-	TRBV7-2	TRBJ2-5	CASSLLEAVLVETQYF	TGTGCCAGCAGCTTATTAGAGGCCGTCCTGGTAGAGACCCAGTACTTC
13	-	-	TRBV5-1	TRBJ1-3	CASGTGSGNTIYF	TGCGCCAGCGGTACAGGGTCTGGAAACACCATATATTTT
14	-	-	TRBV7-6	TRBJ1-6	CASSLYRANSPLHF	TGTGCCAGCAGCTTATACAGGGCTAATTCACCCCTCCACTTT
15	once	TRBD2	TRBV5-1	TRBJ2-7	CASSLEASGIREQYF	TGCGCCAGCAGCTTGGAAGCTAGCGGGATAAGGGAGCAGTACTTC
12	once	-	TRBV7-2	TRBJ2-7	CASSRDGYEQYF	TGTGCCAGCAGCCGAGACGGATACGAGCAGTACTTC
13	-	-	TRBV6-6	TRBJ2-7	CASSGGHAYEQYF	TGTGCCAGCAGTGGAGGACATGCCTACGAGCAGTACTTC
14	-	-	TRBV11-2	TRBJ2-7	CASSLVGSNYEQYF	TGTGCCAGCAGCTTAGTTGGTAGCAATTACGAGCAGTACTTC
14	-	TRBD2	TRBV2	TRBJ2-1	CASTPGLAGTEQFF	TGTGCCAGCACCCCGGGACTAGCGGGAACTGAGCAGTTCTTC
13	-	-	TRBV7-9	TRBJ2-1	CASSFGGYNEQFF	TGTGCCAGCAGCTTTGGTGGATACAATGAGCAGTTCTTC
14	-	TRBD1	TRBV13	TRBJ2-7	CASSLGQVEYEQYF	TGTGCCAGCAGCCTGGGACAGGTGGAGTACGAGCAGTACTTC
16	-	TRBD2	TRBV5-1	TRBJ2-1	CASSLELAGGPGEQFF	TGCGCCAGCAGCTTGGAACTAGCGGGAGGGCCTGGTGAGCAGTTCTTC
14	-	-	TRBV10-2	TRBJ1-5	CASSGNRDNQPQHF	TGCGCCAGCAGTGGAAACAGAGACAATCAGCCCCAGCATTTT
15	-	-	TRBV7-2	TRBJ1-1	CASSLALTGDFEAFF	TGTGCCAGCAGCTTAGCGCTGACAGGAGACTTTGAAGCTTTCTTT
14	-	TRBD1	TRBV29-1	TRBJ1-1	CSVARGQDHTEAFF	TGCAGCGTTGCGAGAGGACAGGATCACACTGAAGCTTTCTTT
17	-	-	TRBV7-9	TRBJ2-7	CASSLTAGGALRYEQYF	TGTGCCAGCAGCTTAACTGCCGGCGGGGCTCTGAGATACGAGCAGTACTTC
12	-	-	TRBV10-2	TRBJ2-3	CASGPTADTQYF	TGCGCCAGCGGGCCGACCGCGGATACGCAGTATTTT
14	-	-	TRBV4-1	TRBJ2-7	CASSQGGTGYEQYF	TGCGCCAGCAGCCAAGGTGGAACGGGGTACGAGCAGTACTTC
17	-	-	TRBV19	TRBJ1-2	CASSTGGAGQLSRGYTF	TGTGCCAGTAGTACCGGCGGGGCAGGGCAACTATCACGAGGCTACACCTTC
16	-	TRBD1	TRBV10-2	TRBJ2-7	CASSESGTGGFNEQYF	TGCGCCAGCAGTGAGTCAGGGACAGGGGGCTTCAACGAGCAGTACTTC
15	once	TRBD1	TRBV11-3	TRBJ2-7	CASSKGGQGAYEQYF	TGTGCCAGCAGTAAAGGAGGACAGGGGGCTTACGAGCAGTACTTC
12	-	-	TRBV7-9	TRBJ2-3	CASSLEGDTQYF	TGTGCCAGCAGCTTAGAGGGGGATACGCAGTATTTT
18	-	-	TRBV11-3	TRBJ1-6	CASSLFSGGLAVPSPLHF	TGTGCCAGCAGCTTATTCTCCGGAGGTTTGGCAGTTCCTTCACCCCTCCACTTT
15	-	TRBD1	TRBV7-2	TRBJ1-6	CASSLKGQRNSPLHF	TGTGCCAGCAGCCTCAAGGGACAGAGGAATTCACCCCTCCACTTT
14	once	-	TRBV18	TRBJ2-2	CASSPQGVTGELFF	TGTGCCAGCTCACCACAAGGGGTCACCGGGGAGCTGTTTTTT
14	once	-	TRBV19	TRBJ2-1	CASKIRDLKDEQFF	TGTGCCAGTAAGATTAGGGACCTTAAAGATGAGCAGTTCTTC
15	-	TRBD1	TRBV4-1	TRBJ2-1	CASLPGQGSSGEQFF	TGCGCCAGCCTACCGGGACAGGGTTCGTCCGGCGAGCAGTTCTTC
13	-	TRBD2	TRBV29-1	TRBJ2-7	CSAGTSGSYEQYF	TGCAGCGCCGGGACTAGCGGGTCTTACGAGCAGTACTTC